This entry concerns a single TCR beta chain. This specimen comes from a study of control samples from healthy donors and cancer patients. Germline-derived CDR1 and CDR2 are MNHEY and SMNVEV (reference sequence). This CDR3 comprises 16 residues. The V end was cut by 3 bases, the J end by 0 bases, with 9 bases between. The repertoire was sequenced with immunoSEQ multiplex PCR; TCRdb's copy has only in-frame clones and lacks some. The sample holds 150,000 to 200,000 clones, 94% seen once. The TCR originated in a woman aged 18-29 years in good health. Material for sequencing was blood. The V gene is TRBV27, the J gene TRBJ1-6; D unclear. CDR3 sequence reads: CASSFLGSSYNSPLHF. The CDR3 DNA is TGTGCCAGCAGTTTTCTAGGGAGCTCCTATAATTCACCCCTCCACTTT.